These T cell receptor beta chains were read from a single sample in a study of regulatory T cells in long-lasting Graves disease. TCRdb independently ran MiXCR on the multiplex PCR reads; one entry per CDR3 protein. This sample has 300,000 to 400,000 distinct CDR3 sequences; less than 20% occur once, and the top ten carry 20% to 25%. The sample in question was peripheral blood mononuclear cells (PBMCs), obtained at new diagnosis, from a patient treated with antithyroid drugs. The receptor source for this set is a female donor with Graves disease. Each CDR3 is given with its conserved first and last residue. A D gene is named only where the DNA matches it firmly. Not every row has a clone size; where given, it reads once, few, many or a size class.

j_call cdr3_length v_call clone_size d_call cdr3_nt cdr3_aa
TRBJ1-2 13 TRBV5-1 NA NA TGCGCCAGCAGCCCCGGGAGGTCTCATGGCTACACCTTC CASSPGRSHGYTF
TRBJ1-4 15 TRBV20-1 many TRBD1 TGCAGTGCGCGAGGGGAAGTGGACAGGGGTGAAAAACTGTTTTTT CSARGEVDRGEKLFF
TRBJ2-7 15 TRBV12-5 many NA TGTGCTAGTGGTTTGGCCCCGGACAGCGCCTACGAGCAGTACTTC CASGLAPDSAYEQYF
TRBJ1-2 14 TRBV13 few NA TGTGCCAGCAGCTTAGGACCCACCCTCTATGGCTACACCTTC CASSLGPTLYGYTF
TRBJ2-1 12 TRBV28 many NA TGTGCCAGCAGTTCTGTGGGTGTGGAGCAGTTCTTC CASSSVGVEQFF
TRBJ2-5 15 TRBV12-3/TRBV12-4 few TRBD1 TGTGCCAGCAGCTCCGGGACAGGGGTTGGGGAGACCCAGTACTTC CASSSGTGVGETQYF
TRBJ1-1 14 TRBV7-2 many NA TGTGCCAGCAGCTCAGGGACTTCGAACACTGAAGCTTTCTTT CASSSGTSNTEAFF
TRBJ1-2 15 TRBV15 many TRBD1 TGTGCCACAAGGAACCGGGACAGAGCTAACTATGGCTACACCTTC CATRNRDRANYGYTF
TRBJ2-5 13 TRBV12-3/TRBV12-4 many NA TGTGCCACCAGCGAGAGGGGGGCGGAGACCCAGTACTTC CATSERGAETQYF
TRBJ1-1 13 TRBV2 many NA TGTGCCAGTGTCCCCGATGGGGTTGAAAGCGCTTTCTTT CASVPDGVESAFF
TRBJ2-1 16 TRBV7-9 many TRBD2 TGTGCCAGCAGCTTAGGGACTAGCGGGAGCCCCAATGAGCAGTTCTTC CASSLGTSGSPNEQFF
TRBJ2-5 15 TRBV4-2 many TRBD2 TGTGCCAGCAGCCAAGATCTACAGCGGGGGGAGACCCAGTACTTC CASSQDLQRGETQYF
TRBJ2-2 16 TRBV27 many NA TGTGCCAGCAGTTTATCCCTCCGACTAGAAGGCGGGGAGCTGTTTTTT CASSLSLRLEGGELFF
TRBJ1-4 14 TRBV25-1 NA NA TGTGCCAGCAGTGACCAGGGCGCAAATGAAAAACTGTTTTTT CASSDQGANEKLFF